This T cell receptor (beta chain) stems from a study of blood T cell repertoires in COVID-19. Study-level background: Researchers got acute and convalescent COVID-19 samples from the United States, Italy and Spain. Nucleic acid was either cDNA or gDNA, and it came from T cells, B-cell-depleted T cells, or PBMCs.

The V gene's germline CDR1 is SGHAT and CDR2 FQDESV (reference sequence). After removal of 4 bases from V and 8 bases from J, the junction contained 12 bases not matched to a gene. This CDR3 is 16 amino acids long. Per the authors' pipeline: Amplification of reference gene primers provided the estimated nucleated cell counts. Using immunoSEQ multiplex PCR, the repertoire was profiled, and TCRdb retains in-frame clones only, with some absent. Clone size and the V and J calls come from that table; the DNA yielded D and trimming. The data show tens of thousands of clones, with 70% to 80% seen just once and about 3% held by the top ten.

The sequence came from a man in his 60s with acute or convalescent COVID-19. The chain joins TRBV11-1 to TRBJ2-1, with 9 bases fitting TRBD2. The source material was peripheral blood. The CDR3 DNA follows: TGTGCCAGCAGCTCTCGCGTAGCGGGAGTGCGCCATGAGCAGTTCTTC. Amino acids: CASSSRVAGVRHEQFF.